Each of the 31 T cell receptor beta chains below was sequenced from the same sample in a study of OX40 agonist ivuxolimab in advanced cancers. The method was immunoSEQ multiplex PCR; TCRdb's version includes in-frame clones alone and lacks a portion of them. The top ten hold over 30% of the sample, which has roughly 23,000 clones, roughly 84% seen once. Sequencing was performed on CD4+ or CD8+ T cells sorted from blood, taken in a trial of the OX40 agonist ivuxolimab. The receptors here all came from an adult with an advanced solid tumor such as melanoma, head and neck, liver or kidney cancer.

The CDR3 DNA reads as TGTGCCAGCAGCTTAGCGAGGGACACTGAAGCTTTCTTT. Translated: CASSLARDTEAFF. The V gene is TRBV11-3, the J gene TRBJ1-1; D call uncertain. The CDR3 has 13 amino acids. In germline, CDR1 is SGHNT, CDR2 YENEEA. V shed 1 base and J shed 3 bases, with 6 bases lying between them. Based on the CDR3 plus reference TRBV11-3 and TRBJ1-1, the full variable domain is EAGVVQSPRYKIIEKKQPVAFWCNPISGHNTLYWYLQNLGQGPELLIRYENEEAVDDSQLPKDRFSAERLKGVDSTLKIQPAELGDSAVYLCASSLARDTEAFFGQGTRLTVV.

The chain combines TRBV7-6 with TRBJ2-1; 11 nucleotides match TRBD2. CDR1 and CDR2 (germline): SGHVS, FNYEAQ. CDR3 length equals 17 residues. V lost 0 bases, J lost 4 bases, and 5 bases stayed unmatched. This chain's CDR3 is CASSLASSGGQYNEQFF. For the CDR3, the DNA is TGTGCCAGCAGCTTAGCTTCTAGCGGGGGGCAATACAATGAGCAGTTCTTC.

The CDR3, as DNA: TGTGCCAGCAAGATGGGGAGGGGCGGCACTGAAGCTTTCTTT. Amino acids: CASKMGRGGTEAFF. This rearrangement joins TRBV2 to TRBJ1-1; a possible D gene is TRBD1 (5 bases). Germline-derived CDR1 and CDR2 are SNHLY and FYNNEI. The CDR3 is 14 residues long. V was trimmed by 7 bases and J by 4 bases, leaving 16 bases between them.

The chain recombines TRBV7-9 with TRBJ1-1; D remains unclear. The CDR3 has 13 residues. Trimming removed 6 bases at V and 2 bases at J, with 10 bases between. The germline gives CDR1 SEHNR, CDR2 FQNEAQ (reference sequence). This chain's CDR3 is CASSFRLNTEAFF. CDR3 DNA sequence: TGTGCCAGCAGTTTCAGACTAAACACTGAAGCTTTCTTT.

This clone was recorded once. The genes are TRBV6-6 and TRBJ2-7; the match to TRBD1 covers 7 bases. Germline CDR1 is MNHNY and CDR2 is SVGAGI (reference sequence). The J segment lost 3 bases and the V segment lost 4 bases, leaving 12 bases of the junction unmatched. This CDR3 is 16 amino acids long. The CDR3 spells CASSSLPTGLDYEQYF. DNA for the CDR3: TGTGCCAGCAGTTCCCTACCGACAGGGCTCGACTACGAGCAGTACTTC.

J is TRBJ2-7 and V is TRBV7-2; possible D gene TRBD1, 5 bases. The CDR3 contains 11 residues. Germline lookup yields CDR1 SGHTA and CDR2 FQGNSA. V gave up 1 base and J gave up 13 bases, with 11 bases separating them. In DNA form, the CDR3 reads TGTGCCAGCAGCTTAGGAGAAGGGGTCTACTTC. It yields the protein CASSLGEGVYF.

The rearrangement uses TRBV7-9 and TRBJ1-2, with TRBD1 matching 9 bases. V shed 5 bases and J 2 bases; nucleotides not matched to a gene: 6. The CDR3 contains 15 residues. CDR1 SEHNR and CDR2 FQNEAQ come from the germline V gene (reference sequence). The CDR3 coding sequence is TGTGCCAGCAGCCTTCGGGACAGGGTGAACTATGGCTACACCTTC. Protein sequence: CASSLRDRVNYGYTF. Filled out from reference TRBV7-9 and TRBJ1-2, the complete variable domain reads DTGVSQNPRHKITKRGQNVTFRCDPISEHNRLYWYRQTLGQGPEFLTYFQNEAQLEKSRLLSDRFSAERPKGSFSTLEIQRTEQGDSAMYLCASSLRDRVNYGYTFGSGTRLTVV.

The chain employs TRBV11-2 and TRBJ2-7; TRBD1 matches 8 bases. The ends lost 1 base at V and 3 bases at J; junction bases unmatched: 11. CDR3 length: 17 amino acids. CDR1 is SGHAT, CDR2 FQNNGV, per germline. For the CDR3, the DNA is TGTGCCAGCAGCTTAGGCGGGGCCAGGGGGCTATACTACGAGCAGTACTTC. This codes for CASSLGGARGLYYEQYF.

The rearrangement joins TRBV7-9 to TRBJ2-1; maybe TRBD2 (6 bases). Germline CDR1 and CDR2: SEHNR and FQNEAQ (reference sequence). This CDR3 contains 14 residues. V was clipped by 3 bases and J by 5 bases, with 11 bases between them. The CDR3 spells CASSLGDLNNEQFF. The CDR3 region has the DNA TGTGCCAGCAGCTTGGGGGACTTAAACAATGAGCAGTTCTTC.

The chain has TRBV5-1 and TRBJ1-2, with D unclear. Trimming removed 4 bases from V and 1 base from J, with 11 bases in between. Germline assignment: CDR1 SGHRS and CDR2 YFSETQ. The CDR3 covers 14 residues. This CDR3 is CASSAAGINYGYTF. CDR3 sequence (DNA): TGCGCCAGCAGCGCTGCCGGGATTAACTATGGCTACACCTTC.

The chain couples TRBV13 to TRBJ1-2; D is uncertain. V was trimmed by 0 bases and J by 4 bases, leaving 9 bases between them. From germline, CDR1 is PRHDT and CDR2 FYEKMQ (reference sequence). The CDR3 sequence is 14 residues long. The CDR3 reads CASSLGGQFYGYTF. Written as DNA, the CDR3 is TGTGCCAGCAGCTTAGGCGGCCAGTTCTATGGCTACACCTTC.

The CDR3 region has the DNA TGTGCCAGCAGCCTCGGGACAGGGAACCAAGAGACCCAGTACTTC. This encodes CASSLGTGNQETQYF. This chain connects TRBV11-3 to TRBJ2-5, with 9 bases that match TRBD1. CDR3 length: 15 residues. Germline CDR1 SGHNT, CDR2 YENEEA. J lost 0 bases, V lost 5 bases, and 4 bases had no gene match.

J is TRBJ1-2 and V is TRBV2, with TRBD1 matching 8 bases. Germline lookup yields CDR1 SNHLY and CDR2 FYNNEI. J gave up 2 bases and V 7 bases, and 6 bases lay outside the gene matches. The CDR3 length is 14 residues. CDR3 amino acids: CASTRQGRNYGYTF. For the CDR3, the DNA is TGTGCCAGCACACGACAGGGGAGGAACTATGGCTACACCTTC.

V usage is TRBV9 and J usage is TRBJ1-1, with 9 positions matching TRBD1. Germline loops: CDR1 SGDLS, CDR2 YYNGEE. The CDR3 sequence is 14 residues long. Trimming cost V 4 bases and J 4 bases; bases outside gene matches: 5. This chain's CDR3 is CASSTGTGRTEAFF. CDR3 nucleotides: TGTGCCAGCAGCACCGGGACAGGGCGCACTGAAGCTTTCTTT.

The chain has TRBV27 and TRBJ1-4, with no clear D. The CDR3 runs to 13 residues. Germline V gives CDR1 MNHEY, CDR2 SMNVEV (reference sequence). V was shortened by 3 bases and J by 5 bases, with 7 bases between the two germline ends. As DNA, the CDR3 is TGTGCCAGCAGTTTGGAGCGGAATGAAAAACTGTTTTTT. Protein sequence: CASSLERNEKLFF.

The gene calls are TRBV10-3 and TRBJ2-1, with D possibly matching TRBD2 (7 bases). The germline V gene has CDR1 ENHRY and CDR2 SYGVKD. This CDR3 region has 20 residues. With 2 bases removed from V and 8 bases from J, the gap between germline ends came to 31 bases. The CDR3 sequence: CAISEPFDLKRDTLTHEQFF. CDR3 bases: TGTGCCATCAGTGAGCCCTTTGATTTGAAGCGGGACACCTTAACCCATGAGCAGTTCTTC.

Only one count was recorded for this clone. The chain uses TRBV27 and TRBJ1-5, with 8 positions matching TRBD1. The CDR3 runs 17 residues. Germline V gene data show CDR1 as MNHEY and CDR2 as SMNVEV (reference sequence). V trimming: 7 bases; J trimming: 10 bases; junction bases outside the gene matches: 21. The CDR3 region has the DNA TGTGCCAGCACCCGGGTTGGGGCAGGGGGCCCCGTTCGACCCCAGCATTTT. Translation gives CASTRVGAGGPVRPQHF.

This CDR3 is CASSRPSPYNEQFF. CDR3 DNA sequence: TGTGCCAGCAGCAGGCCTTCCCCCTACAATGAGCAGTTCTTC. The chain uses TRBV6-6 and TRBJ2-1; D not resolved. Germline assignment: CDR1 MNHNY and CDR2 SVGAGI (reference sequence). The CDR3 has 14 amino acids. V gave up 6 bases and J gave up 2 bases, with 11 bases separating them.

The chain is built from TRBV10-2 and TRBJ1-2; 7 bases agree with TRBD1. V trimming: 6 bases; J trimming: 3 bases; junction bases outside the gene matches: 13. This CDR3 is 16 amino acids long. CDR1 is WSHSY and CDR2 is SAAADI in the germline V gene. DNA of the CDR3: TGCGCCAGCAGCGAGAGGGTACAGGGGAATTACTATGGCTACACCTTC. As protein: CASSERVQGNYYGYTF.

The chain is built from TRBV27 and TRBJ1-4; no clear D. Per germline, CDR1 MNHEY and CDR2 SMNVEV (reference sequence). V was cut by 8 bases and J by 3 bases, with 10 bases left in between. CDR3 length: 13 amino acids. For the CDR3, the DNA is TGTGCCAGCCGAGGGCGGGCTAATGAAAAACTGTTTTTT. Its translation: CASRGRANEKLFF.

The CDR3 nucleotides read TGTGCCAGCAAGGAGAGCTCCTATAATTCACCCCTCCACTTT. Its protein product is CASKESSYNSPLHF. This chain joins TRBV7-2 and TRBJ1-6; no definite D call. Germline V gene sequence: CDR1 SGHTA, CDR2 FQGNSA. V dropped 7 bases and J dropped 0 bases, with 7 bases sitting between them. This CDR3 spans 14 amino acids.

The gene calls are TRBV5-6 and TRBJ1-6, with D possibly matching TRBD1 (5 bases). Germline assignment: CDR1 SGHDT and CDR2 YYEEEE. Deletions cut 1 base from V and 8 bases from J, with 16 bases between. The CDR3 has 16 residues. This chain's CDR3 is CASSLKGNRRDSPLHF. As DNA, the CDR3 is TGTGCCAGCAGCTTGAAGGGGAACAGGCGAGATTCACCCCTCCACTTT.

CDR3 bases: TGCGCCAGCAGCCAAGATGACCCGATGAACACTGAAGCTTTCTTT. This translates into CASSQDDPMNTEAFF. The genes are TRBV4-1 and TRBJ1-1; no clear D. Looked up from germline, CDR1 is MGHRA and CDR2 is YSYEKL. The CDR3 is made up of 15 amino acids. The ends were cut back, 0 bases at V and 0 bases at J, with 8 bases in the middle.

This rearrangement joins TRBV9 to TRBJ2-3; 9 bases align to TRBD1. CDR3 length equals 15 residues. Germline values: CDR1 SGDLS, CDR2 YYNGEE. Trimming removed 6 bases from V and 2 bases from J; junction bases left unmatched: 7. For the CDR3, the DNA is TGTGCCAGCACCGTCCGGGACAGGGTCACAGATACGCAGTATTTT. Amino acids: CASTVRDRVTDTQYF.

V is TRBV21-1 and J is TRBJ2-1; the table's D gene call, TRBD2, was not cross checked with the DNA. TRBV21-1 is listed as a pseudogene. The CDR3 covers 16 residues. CDR3 protein: CASSNGTSGGYNEQFF. The CDR3 DNA reads TGTGCCAGCAGCAACGGGACTAGCGGGGGTTACAATGAGCAGTTCTTC.

V is TRBV4-3 and J is TRBJ2-3; a weak D match, TRBD2 (5 bases). Germline CDR1 LGHNA, CDR2 YSLEER. Trimming cost V 0 bases and J 10 bases, with 14 bases left between them. The CDR3 spans 14 residues. The CDR3 reads CASSQDEGLRAQYF. The CDR3 nucleotides are TGCGCCAGCAGCCAAGATGAAGGACTTCGGGCGCAGTATTTT.

The V call is TRBV21-1, the J call TRBJ1-5. TRBV21-1 is recorded as a pseudogene. This CDR3 is built from 13 residues. Here the CDR3 DNA reads TGTGCCAGGACGGGGGGGGGCAGTCAGCCCCAGCATTTT. This encodes CARTGGGSQPQHF.

The chain combines TRBV7-8 with TRBJ2-5, with 9 bases aligning to TRBD2. CDR1 SGHVS and CDR2 FQNEAQ come from the germline V gene. The V segment lost 0 bases and the J segment 5 bases; nucleotides outside the gene matches: 13. The CDR3 consists of 18 residues. The CDR3 coding sequence is TGTGCCAGCAGCTTAGCGGACGATGCGGGAGGGCCGTGGGAGACCCAGTACTTC. Its protein product is CASSLADDAGGPWETQYF.

This clone was detected a few times. This sequence joins TRBV25-1 and TRBJ2-3, with 11 bases that match TRBD1. The J segment lost 0 bases and the V segment lost 3 bases, leaving 8 bases of the junction unmatched. This CDR3 spans 18 amino acids. CDR1 MGHDK and CDR2 SYGVNS come from the germline V gene. In nucleotides, the CDR3 is TGTGCCAGCAGTGACGGGACAGGGGGGAGTTTCAGCACAGATACGCAGTATTTT. Amino acid sequence: CASSDGTGGSFSTDTQYF. Drawing the rest from reference TRBV25-1 and TRBJ2-3, the complete variable domain is EADIYQTPRYLVIGTGKKITLECSQTMGHDKMYWYQQDPGMELHLIHYSYGVNSTEKGDLSSESTVSRIRTEHFPLTLESARPSHTSQYLCASSDGTGGSFSTDTQYFGPGTRLTVL.

The rearrangement uses TRBV9 and TRBJ1-3; tentative D call: TRBD1 (6 bases). Per germline, CDR1 SGDLS and CDR2 YYNGEE. Deletions cut 6 bases from V and 0 bases from J, with 16 bases between. The CDR3 loop spans 16 amino acids. This CDR3 reads CASTRLDSYSGNTIYF. CDR3 bases: TGTGCCAGCACCAGGCTGGACAGCTACTCTGGAAACACCATATATTTT.

This sequence joins TRBV15 and TRBJ2-7; TRBD1 might be the D (5 bases). This CDR3 comprises 15 residues. Germline loops: CDR1 LNHNV, CDR2 YYDKDF (reference sequence). V lost 1 base, J lost 3 bases, and 13 bases lay in between. CDR3 sequence (DNA): TGTGCCACCAGCAGAGGTAGGGGTTCCGGCTACGAGCAGTACTTC. Translating gives CATSRGRGSGYEQYF.